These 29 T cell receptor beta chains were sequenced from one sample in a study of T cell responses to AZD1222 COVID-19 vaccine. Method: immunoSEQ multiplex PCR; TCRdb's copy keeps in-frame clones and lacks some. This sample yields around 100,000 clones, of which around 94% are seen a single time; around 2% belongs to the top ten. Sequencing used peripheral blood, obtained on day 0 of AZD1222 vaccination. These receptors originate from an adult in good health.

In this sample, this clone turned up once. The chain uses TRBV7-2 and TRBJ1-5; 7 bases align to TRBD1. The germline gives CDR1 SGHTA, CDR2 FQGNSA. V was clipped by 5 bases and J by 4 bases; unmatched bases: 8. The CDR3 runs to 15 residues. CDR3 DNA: TGTGCCAGCAGCCTAGGGGGCCATGGGAATCAGCCCCAGCATTTT. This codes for CASSLGGHGNQPQHF.

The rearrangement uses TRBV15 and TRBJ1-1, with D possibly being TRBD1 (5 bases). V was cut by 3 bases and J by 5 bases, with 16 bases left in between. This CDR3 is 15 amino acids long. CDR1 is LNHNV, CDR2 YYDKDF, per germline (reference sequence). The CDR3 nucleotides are TGTGCCACCAGCAGCTCCTATCTCGGGGGTACTGAAGCTTTCTTT. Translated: CATSSSYLGGTEAFF.

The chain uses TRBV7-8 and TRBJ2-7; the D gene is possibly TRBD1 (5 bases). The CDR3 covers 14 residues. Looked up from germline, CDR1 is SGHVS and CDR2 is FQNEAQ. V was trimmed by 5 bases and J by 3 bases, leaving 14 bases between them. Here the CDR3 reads CASSRSFRVYEQYF. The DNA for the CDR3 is TGTGCCAGCAGCCGTAGTTTCAGGGTCTACGAGCAGTACTTC. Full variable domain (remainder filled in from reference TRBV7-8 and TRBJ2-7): GAGVSQSPRYKVAKRGQDVALRCDPISGHVSLFWYQQALGQGPEFLTYFQNEAQLDKSGLPSDRFFAERPEGSVSTLKIQRTQQEDSAVYLCASSRSFRVYEQYFGPGTRLTVT.

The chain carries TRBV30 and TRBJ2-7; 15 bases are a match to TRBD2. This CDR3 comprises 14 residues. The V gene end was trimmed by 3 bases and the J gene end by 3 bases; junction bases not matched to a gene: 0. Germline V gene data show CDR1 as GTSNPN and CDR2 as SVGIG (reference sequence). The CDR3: CAWRGLAGGYEQYF. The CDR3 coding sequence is TGTGCCTGGAGGGGACTAGCGGGAGGCTACGAGCAGTACTTC.

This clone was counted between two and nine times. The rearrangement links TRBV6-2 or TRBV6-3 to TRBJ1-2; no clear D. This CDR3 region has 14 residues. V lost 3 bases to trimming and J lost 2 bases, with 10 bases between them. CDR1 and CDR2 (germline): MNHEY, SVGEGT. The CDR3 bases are TGTGCCAGCAGTTATGGGTCTGGCAACTATGGCTACACCTTC. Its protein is CASSYGSGNYGYTF.

The CDR3 region is CASSPPRTGTEAFF. The CDR3 DNA follows: TGTGCCAGCTCACCACCGAGGACGGGGACTGAAGCTTTCTTT. The rearrangement links TRBV18 to TRBJ1-1, with D hard to call. CDR1 is KGHSH and CDR2 is LQKENI in the germline V gene. The ends were cut back, 0 bases at V and 5 bases at J, with 10 bases in the middle. The CDR3 sequence is 14 residues long.

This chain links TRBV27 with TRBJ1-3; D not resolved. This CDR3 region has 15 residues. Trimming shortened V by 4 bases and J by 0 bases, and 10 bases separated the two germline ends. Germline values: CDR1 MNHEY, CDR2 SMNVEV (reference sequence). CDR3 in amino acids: CASSSGFGSGNTIYF. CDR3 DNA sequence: TGTGCCAGCAGTTCCGGGTTCGGCTCTGGAAACACCATATATTTT.

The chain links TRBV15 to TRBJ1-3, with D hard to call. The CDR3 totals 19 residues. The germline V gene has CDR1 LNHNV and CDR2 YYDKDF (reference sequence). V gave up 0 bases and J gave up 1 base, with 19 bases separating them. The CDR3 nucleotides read TGTGCCACCAGCAGAGATGCCCTGGCAGTGACGGCATCTGGAAACACCATATATTTT. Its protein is CATSRDALAVTASGNTIYF.

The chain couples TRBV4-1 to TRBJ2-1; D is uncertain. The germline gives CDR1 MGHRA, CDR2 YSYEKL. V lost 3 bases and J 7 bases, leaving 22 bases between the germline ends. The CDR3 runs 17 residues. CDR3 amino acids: CASSHVGGPSRTNEQFF. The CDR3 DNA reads TGCGCCAGCAGCCATGTTGGCGGTCCCAGCCGTACGAATGAGCAGTTCTTC.

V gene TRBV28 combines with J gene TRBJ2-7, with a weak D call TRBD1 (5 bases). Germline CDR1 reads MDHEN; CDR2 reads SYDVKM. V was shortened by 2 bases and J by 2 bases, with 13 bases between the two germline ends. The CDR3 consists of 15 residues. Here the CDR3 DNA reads TGTGCCAGCAGTTTACCCCGCACAGGCCCCTACGAGCAGTACTTC. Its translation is CASSLPRTGPYEQYF. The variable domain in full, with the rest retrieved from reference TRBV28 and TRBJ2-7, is DVKVTQSSRYLVKRTGEKVFLECVQDMDHENMFWYRQDPGLGLRLIYFSYDVKMKEKGDIPEGYSVSREKKERFSLILESASTNQTSMYLCASSLPRTGPYEQYFGPGTRLTVT.

The CDR3 DNA reads TGCGCCAGCAGTCCTACAGGACTTCGGACTGAAGCTTTCTTT. Residues: CASSPTGLRTEAFF. The chain couples TRBV5-1 to TRBJ1-1; the D gene is possibly TRBD1 (5 bases). CDR1 and CDR2 (germline): SGHRS, YFSETQ. CDR3 length equals 14 residues. Trimming left V 5 bases short and J 5 bases short, with 16 bases between.

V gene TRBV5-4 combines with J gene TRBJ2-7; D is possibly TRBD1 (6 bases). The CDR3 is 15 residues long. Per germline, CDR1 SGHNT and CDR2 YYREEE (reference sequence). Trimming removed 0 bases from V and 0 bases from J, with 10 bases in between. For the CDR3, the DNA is TGTGCCAGCAGCTTGGGACAGGATGGCTCCTACGAGCAGTACTTC. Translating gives CASSLGQDGSYEQYF.

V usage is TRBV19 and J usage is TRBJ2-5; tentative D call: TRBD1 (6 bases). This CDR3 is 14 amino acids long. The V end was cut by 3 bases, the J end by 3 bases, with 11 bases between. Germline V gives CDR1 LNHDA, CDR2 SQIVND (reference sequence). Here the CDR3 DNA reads TGTGCCAGTAGTATCACAGGGTGGGAAGAGACCCAGTACTTC. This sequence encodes CASSITGWEETQYF. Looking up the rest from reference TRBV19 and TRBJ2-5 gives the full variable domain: DGGITQSPKYLFRKEGQNVTLSCEQNLNHDAMYWYRQDPGQGLRLIYYSQIVNDFQKGDIAEGYSVSREKKESFPLTVTSAQKNPTAFYLCASSITGWEETQYFGPGTRLLVL.

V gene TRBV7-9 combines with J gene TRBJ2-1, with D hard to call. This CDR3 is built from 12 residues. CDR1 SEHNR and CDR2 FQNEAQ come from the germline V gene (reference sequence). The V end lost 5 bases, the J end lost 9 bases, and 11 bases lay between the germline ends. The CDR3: CASSRTSLEQFF. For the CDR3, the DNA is TGTGCCAGCAGCCGCACCTCCCTTGAGCAGTTCTTC.

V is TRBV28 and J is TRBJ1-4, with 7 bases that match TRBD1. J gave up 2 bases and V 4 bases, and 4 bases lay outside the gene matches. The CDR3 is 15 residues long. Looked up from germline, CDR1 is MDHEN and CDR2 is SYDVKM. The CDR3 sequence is CASSSAGGTNEKLFF. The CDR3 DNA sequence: TGTGCCAGCAGTTCCGCAGGGGGGACTAATGAAAAACTGTTTTTT.

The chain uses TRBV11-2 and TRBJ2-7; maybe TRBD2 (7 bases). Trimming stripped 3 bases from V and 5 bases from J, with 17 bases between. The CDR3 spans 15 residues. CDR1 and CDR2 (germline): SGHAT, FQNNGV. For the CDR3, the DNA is TGTGCCAGCAGCTTTACCCTAGGGGGGGGCAACGAGCAGTACTTC. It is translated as CASSFTLGGGNEQYF.

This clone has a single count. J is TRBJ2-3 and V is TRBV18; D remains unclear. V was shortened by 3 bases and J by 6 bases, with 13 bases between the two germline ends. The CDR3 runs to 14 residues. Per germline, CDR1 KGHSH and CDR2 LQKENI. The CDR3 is CASSPTALEDTQYF. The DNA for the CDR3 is TGTGCCAGCTCACCCACAGCGTTGGAGGATACGCAGTATTTT.

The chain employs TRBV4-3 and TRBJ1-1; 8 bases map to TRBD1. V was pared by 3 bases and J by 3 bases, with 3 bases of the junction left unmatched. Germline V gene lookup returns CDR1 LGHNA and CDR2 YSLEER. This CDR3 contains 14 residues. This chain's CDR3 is CASSQLQGDTEAFF. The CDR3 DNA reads TGCGCCAGCAGCCAGCTACAGGGGGACACTGAAGCTTTCTTT.

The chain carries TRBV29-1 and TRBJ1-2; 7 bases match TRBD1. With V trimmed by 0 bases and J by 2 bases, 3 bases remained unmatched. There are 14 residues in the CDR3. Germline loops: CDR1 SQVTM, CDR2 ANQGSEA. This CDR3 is CSVEDMTGNYGYTF. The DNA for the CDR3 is TGCAGCGTTGAAGATATGACAGGGAACTATGGCTACACCTTC. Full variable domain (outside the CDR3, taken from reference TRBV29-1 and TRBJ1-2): SAVISQKPSRDICQRGTSLTIQCQVDSQVTMMFWYRQQPGQSLTLIATANQGSEATYESGFVIDKFPISRPNLTFSTLTVSNMSPEDSSIYLCSVEDMTGNYGYTFGSGTRLTVV.

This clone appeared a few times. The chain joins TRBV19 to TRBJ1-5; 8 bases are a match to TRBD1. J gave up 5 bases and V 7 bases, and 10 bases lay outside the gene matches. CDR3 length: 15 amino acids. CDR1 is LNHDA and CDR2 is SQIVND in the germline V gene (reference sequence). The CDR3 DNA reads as TGTGCCAGTAACCTCGGACAGGGACAACATCAGCCCCAGCATTTT. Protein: CASNLGQGQHQPQHF. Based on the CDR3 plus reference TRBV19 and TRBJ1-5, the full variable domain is DGGITQSPKYLFRKEGQNVTLSCEQNLNHDAMYWYRQDPGQGLRLIYYSQIVNDFQKGDIAEGYSVSREKKESFPLTVTSAQKNPTAFYLCASNLGQGQHQPQHFGDGTRLSIL.

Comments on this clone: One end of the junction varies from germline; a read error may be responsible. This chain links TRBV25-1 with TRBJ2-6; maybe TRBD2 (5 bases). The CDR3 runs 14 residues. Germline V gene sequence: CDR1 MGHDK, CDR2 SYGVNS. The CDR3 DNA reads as TGTGTCAGCACCACGGGGTCTGGGGCCAACGTCCTGACTTTC. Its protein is CVSTTGSGANVLTF.

CDR3 in DNA: TGTGCCAGCTCACTTGGGAGGGGGCCAGAGGTTTATGAGCAGTTCTTC. Residues: CASSLGRGPEVYEQFF. The chain employs TRBV18 and TRBJ2-1, with D possibly being TRBD1 or TRBD2 (7 bases each). This CDR3 spans 16 amino acids. Germline assignment: CDR1 KGHSH and CDR2 LQKENI. The V end was cut by 4 bases, the J end by 8 bases, with 21 bases between.

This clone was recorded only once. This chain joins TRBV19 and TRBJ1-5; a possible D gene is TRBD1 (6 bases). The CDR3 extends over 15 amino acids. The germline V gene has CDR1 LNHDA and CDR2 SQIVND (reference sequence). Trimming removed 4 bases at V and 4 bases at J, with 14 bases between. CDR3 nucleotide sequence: TGTGCCAGTAGTAATGCCCCGGACAGTAATCAGCCCCAGCATTTT. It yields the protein CASSNAPDSNQPQHF. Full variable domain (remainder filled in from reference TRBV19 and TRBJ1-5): DGGITQSPKYLFRKEGQNVTLSCEQNLNHDAMYWYRQDPGQGLRLIYYSQIVNDFQKGDIAEGYSVSREKKESFPLTVTSAQKNPTAFYLCASSNAPDSNQPQHFGDGTRLSIL.

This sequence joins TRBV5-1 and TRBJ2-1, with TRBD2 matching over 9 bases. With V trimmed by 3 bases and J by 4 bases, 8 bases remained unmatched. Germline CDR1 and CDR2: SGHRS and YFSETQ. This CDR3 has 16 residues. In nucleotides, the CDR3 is TGCGCCAGCAGCTGGGACCCGACTAGCGGATACAATGAGCAGTTCTTC. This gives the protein CASSWDPTSGYNEQFF.

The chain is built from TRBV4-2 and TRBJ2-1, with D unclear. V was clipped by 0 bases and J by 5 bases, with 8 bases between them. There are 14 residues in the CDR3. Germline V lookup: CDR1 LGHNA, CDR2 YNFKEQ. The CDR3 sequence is CASSQDLWDNEQFF. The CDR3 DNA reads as TGTGCCAGCAGCCAAGATCTCTGGGACAATGAGCAGTTCTTC.

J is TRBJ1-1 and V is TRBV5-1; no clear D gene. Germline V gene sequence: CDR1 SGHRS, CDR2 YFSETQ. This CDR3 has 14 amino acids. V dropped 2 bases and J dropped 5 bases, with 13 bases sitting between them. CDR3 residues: CASSFRGTVTEAFF. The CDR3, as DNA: TGCGCCAGCAGCTTTCGGGGAACGGTAACTGAAGCTTTCTTT.

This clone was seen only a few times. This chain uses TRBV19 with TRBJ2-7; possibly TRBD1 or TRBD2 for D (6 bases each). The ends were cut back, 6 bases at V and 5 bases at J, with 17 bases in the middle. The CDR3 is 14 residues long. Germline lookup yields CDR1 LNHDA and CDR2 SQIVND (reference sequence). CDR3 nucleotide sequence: TGTGCCAGTAGCAATAACCCGAGGGGGGACGAGCAGTACTTC. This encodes CASSNNPRGDEQYF.

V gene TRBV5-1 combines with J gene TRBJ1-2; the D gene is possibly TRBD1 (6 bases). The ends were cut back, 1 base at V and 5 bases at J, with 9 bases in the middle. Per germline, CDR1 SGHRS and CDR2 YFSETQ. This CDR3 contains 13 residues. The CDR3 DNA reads TGCGCCAGCAGCTTGATAGGGGGGTATGGCTACACCTTC. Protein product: CASSLIGGYGYTF. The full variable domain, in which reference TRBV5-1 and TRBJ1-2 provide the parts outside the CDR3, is KAGVTQTPRYLIKTRGQQVTLSCSPISGHRSVSWYQQTPGQGLQFLFEYFSETQRNKGNFPGRFSGRQFSNSRSEMNVSTLELGDSALYLCASSLIGGYGYTFGSGTRLTVV.

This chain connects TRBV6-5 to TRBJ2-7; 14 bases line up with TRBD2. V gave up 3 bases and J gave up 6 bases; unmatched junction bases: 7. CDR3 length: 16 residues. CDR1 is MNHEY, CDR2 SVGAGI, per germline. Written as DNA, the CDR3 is TGTGCCAGCAGTTATAGGGGGACTAGCGGGAGAAGCGAGCAGTACTTC. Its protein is CASSYRGTSGRSEQYF.